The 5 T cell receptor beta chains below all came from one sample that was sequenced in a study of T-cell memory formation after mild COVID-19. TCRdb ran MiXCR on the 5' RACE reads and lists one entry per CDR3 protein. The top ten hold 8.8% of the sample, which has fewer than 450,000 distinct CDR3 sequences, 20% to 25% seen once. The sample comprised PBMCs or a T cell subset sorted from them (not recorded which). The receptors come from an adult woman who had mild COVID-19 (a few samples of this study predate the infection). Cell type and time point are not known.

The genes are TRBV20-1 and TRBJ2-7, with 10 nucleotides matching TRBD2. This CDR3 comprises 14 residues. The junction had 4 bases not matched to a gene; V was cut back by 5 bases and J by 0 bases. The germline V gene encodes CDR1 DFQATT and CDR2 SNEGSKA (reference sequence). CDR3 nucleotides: TGCAGTGCTCCCCTAGCGGGGGCCTCCTACGAGCAGTACTTC. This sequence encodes CSAPLAGASYEQYF.

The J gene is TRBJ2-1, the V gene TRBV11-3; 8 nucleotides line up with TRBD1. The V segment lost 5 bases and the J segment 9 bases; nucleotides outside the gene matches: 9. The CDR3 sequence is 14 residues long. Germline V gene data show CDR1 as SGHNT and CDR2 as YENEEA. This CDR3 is CASSAGRTGSEQFF. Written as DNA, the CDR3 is TGTGCCAGCAGCGCAGGCCGGACAGGGTCTGAGCAGTTCTTC. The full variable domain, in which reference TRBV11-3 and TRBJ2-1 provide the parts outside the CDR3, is EAGVVQSPRYKIIEKKQPVAFWCNPISGHNTLYWYLQNLGQGPELLIRYENEEAVDDSQLPKDRFSAERLKGVDSTLKIQPAELGDSAVYLCASSAGRTGSEQFFGPGTRLTVL.

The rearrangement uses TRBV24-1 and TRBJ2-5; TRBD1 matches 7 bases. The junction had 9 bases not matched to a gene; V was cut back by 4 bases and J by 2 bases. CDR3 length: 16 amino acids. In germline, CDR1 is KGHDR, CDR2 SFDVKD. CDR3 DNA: TGTGCCACCAGTGACCTGGGACAGCCACAACAAGAGACCCAGTACTTC. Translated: CATSDLGQPQQETQYF.

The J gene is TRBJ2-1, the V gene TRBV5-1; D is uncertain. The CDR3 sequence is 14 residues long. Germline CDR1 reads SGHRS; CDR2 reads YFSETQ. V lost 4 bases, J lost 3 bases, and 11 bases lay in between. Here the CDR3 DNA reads TGCGCCAGCAGCCGTCTGCGGAGCTACAATGAGCAGTTCTTC. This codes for CASSRLRSYNEQFF.

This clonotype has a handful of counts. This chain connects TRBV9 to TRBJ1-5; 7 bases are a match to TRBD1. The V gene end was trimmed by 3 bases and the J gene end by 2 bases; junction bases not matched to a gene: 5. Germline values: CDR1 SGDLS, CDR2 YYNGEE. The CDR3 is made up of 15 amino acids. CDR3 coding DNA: TGTGCCAGCAGCGCAGGGGGTGGAGGCAATCAGCCCCAGCATTTT. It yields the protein CASSAGGGGNQPQHF. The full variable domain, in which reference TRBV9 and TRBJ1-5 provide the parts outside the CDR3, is DSGVTQTPKHLITATGQRVTLRCSPRSGDLSVYWYQQSLDQGLQFLIQYYNGEERAKGNILERFSAQQFPDLHSELNLSSLELGDSALYFCASSAGGGGNQPQHFGDGTRLSIL.